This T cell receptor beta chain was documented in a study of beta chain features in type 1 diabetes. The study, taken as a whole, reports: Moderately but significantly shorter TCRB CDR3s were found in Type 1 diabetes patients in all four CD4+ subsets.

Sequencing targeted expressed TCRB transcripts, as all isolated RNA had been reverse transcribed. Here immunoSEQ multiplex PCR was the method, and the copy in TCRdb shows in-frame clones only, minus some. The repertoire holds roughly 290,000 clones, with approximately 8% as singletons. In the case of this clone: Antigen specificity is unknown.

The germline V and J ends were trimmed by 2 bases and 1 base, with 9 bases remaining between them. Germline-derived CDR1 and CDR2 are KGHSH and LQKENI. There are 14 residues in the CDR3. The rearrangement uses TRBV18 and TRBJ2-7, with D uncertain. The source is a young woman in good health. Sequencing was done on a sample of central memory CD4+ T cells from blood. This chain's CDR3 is CASSPDLGSYEQYV. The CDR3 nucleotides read TGTGCCAGCTCACCAGATTTAGGGTCCTACGAGCAGTACGTC.